These T cell receptor beta chains were read from a single sample in a study of blood T cells in healthy people across ages. TCRdb processed the 5' RACE reads anew with MiXCR; each CDR3 protein has one entry. The sample holds about 1.4 million distinct CDR3 sequences, almost 60% seen once. Sequenced material: blood. These TCRs come from a man between 18 and 29 years old in good health. CDR3s include the opening cysteine and the closing phenylalanine or tryptophan. D genes are given only for firm matches. Clone size, where shown, is once, few, many, or a class for clones that have expanded.

j_call: TRBJ2-1; clone_size: NA; d_call: TRBD2; v_call: TRBV5-1; cdr3_nt: TGCGCCAGCGGCTCTAGCGGGAAAAACAATGAGCAGTTCTTC; cdr3_aa: CASGSSGKNNEQFF
j_call: TRBJ1-1; clone_size: NA; d_call: NA; v_call: TRBV29-1; cdr3_nt: TGCAGCGTTCCCGGGGTGAACACTGAAGCTTTCTTT; cdr3_aa: CSVPGVNTEAFF
j_call: TRBJ1-2; clone_size: NA; d_call: NA; v_call: TRBV25-1; cdr3_nt: TGTGCCAGCAGAAGGGAGGGCTATGGCTACACCTTC; cdr3_aa: CASRREGYGYTF
j_call: TRBJ1-4; clone_size: NA; d_call: TRBD1; v_call: TRBV29-1; cdr3_nt: TGCAGCGTTGGTATTGGGGTGACAGGGGGCAGTAATGAAAAACGGTTTTTT; cdr3_aa: CSVGIGVTGGSNEKRFF
j_call: TRBJ2-3; clone_size: NA; d_call: NA; v_call: TRBV7-9; cdr3_nt: TGTGCCAGCGGTGGTTGGGGGCGCGAGGATACGCAGTATTTT; cdr3_aa: CASGGWGREDTQYF
j_call: TRBJ2-7; clone_size: NA; d_call: NA; v_call: TRBV20-1; cdr3_nt: TGCAGTGCGAGACCCCGGGACTCACCCTCCTACGAGCAGTACTTC; cdr3_aa: CSARPRDSPSYEQYF
j_call: TRBJ2-6; clone_size: NA; d_call: TRBD2; v_call: TRBV20-1; cdr3_nt: TGCAGTGCTCCCACTTCTTCCGGGACTAGCGCCTACTCTGGGGCCAACGTCCTGACTTTC; cdr3_aa: CSAPTSSGTSAYSGANVLTF
j_call: TRBJ2-5; clone_size: NA; d_call: NA; v_call: TRBV5-1; cdr3_nt: TGCGCCAGCAGCCGTCTTGGAAACAGAGGAGAGACCCAGTACTTC; cdr3_aa: CASSRLGNRGETQYF
j_call: TRBJ1-2; clone_size: NA; d_call: NA; v_call: TRBV5-1; cdr3_nt: TGCGCCAGCAGTCCAACAGGGAATAACTATGGCTACACCTTC; cdr3_aa: CASSPTGNNYGYTF
j_call: TRBJ2-7; clone_size: few; d_call: TRBD1; v_call: TRBV29-1; cdr3_nt: TGCAGCGTTGAAGATCCGGGACAGGGATACGAGCAGTACTTC; cdr3_aa: CSVEDPGQGYEQYF
j_call: TRBJ2-1; clone_size: few; d_call: NA; v_call: TRBV4-2; cdr3_nt: TGTGCCAGCAGCCAAGAAGATAGGCCGTACAATGAGCAGTTCTTC; cdr3_aa: CASSQEDRPYNEQFF
j_call: TRBJ2-5; clone_size: NA; d_call: NA; v_call: TRBV7-2; cdr3_nt: TGTGCCAGCAGCTCATACAGGGAAGGGGAGACCCAGTACTTC; cdr3_aa: CASSSYREGETQYF
j_call: TRBJ2-3; clone_size: NA; d_call: NA; v_call: TRBV12-3/TRBV12-4; cdr3_nt: TGTGCCAGCAGTTTAGGTCGCCGACTCCGATACACAGATACGCAGTATTTT; cdr3_aa: CASSLGRRLRYTDTQYF
j_call: TRBJ1-4; clone_size: once; d_call: NA; v_call: TRBV6-5; cdr3_nt: TGTGCCAGCAGAACATACCCTTATGCAACTAATGAAAAACTGTTTTTT; cdr3_aa: CASRTYPYATNEKLFF
j_call: TRBJ1-4; clone_size: few; d_call: NA; v_call: TRBV15; cdr3_nt: TGTGCCACCAGCAGCGGTTACGAAACTAATGAAAAACTGTTTTTT; cdr3_aa: CATSSGYETNEKLFF
j_call: TRBJ1-3; clone_size: NA; d_call: NA; v_call: TRBV4-1; cdr3_nt: TGCGCCAGCAGCCCCTTCGGCCAGAACTCTGGAAACACCATATATTTT; cdr3_aa: CASSPFGQNSGNTIYF
j_call: TRBJ2-7; clone_size: NA; d_call: TRBD2; v_call: TRBV10-1; cdr3_nt: TGCGCCAGCAGTGATGGTAGCGGGAGATTAAGCGAGCAGTACTTC; cdr3_aa: CASSDGSGRLSEQYF
j_call: TRBJ2-1; clone_size: NA; d_call: TRBD2; v_call: TRBV7-9; cdr3_nt: TGTGCCAGCAGCCCCGGGACTAGCAGCAACAATGAGCAGTTCTTC; cdr3_aa: CASSPGTSSNNEQFF
j_call: TRBJ1-2; clone_size: few; d_call: NA; v_call: TRBV27; cdr3_nt: TGTGCCAGCAGTTTAAGGGCCAATAGGGATGGCTACACCTTC; cdr3_aa: CASSLRANRDGYTF
j_call: TRBJ1-2; clone_size: NA; d_call: NA; v_call: TRBV4-2; cdr3_nt: TGTGCCAGCAGCCAAGGTTGGGGACGGAACTATGGCTACACCTTC; cdr3_aa: CASSQGWGRNYGYTF
j_call: TRBJ1-4; clone_size: NA; d_call: NA; v_call: TRBV7-8; cdr3_nt: TGTGCCAGCAGCCCCGTCGGAGGTTGGGGGACTAATGAAAAACTGTTTTTT; cdr3_aa: CASSPVGGWGTNEKLFF
j_call: TRBJ2-7; clone_size: NA; d_call: NA; v_call: TRBV5-1; cdr3_nt: TGCGCCAGCAGCTTGAGTCCCGCTTTAGAGCAGTACTTC; cdr3_aa: CASSLSPALEQYF
j_call: TRBJ2-1; clone_size: NA; d_call: NA; v_call: TRBV4-2; cdr3_nt: TGTGCCAGCAGCCCGCAGATTTTGGAGCGCTTATACAATGAGCAGTTCTTC; cdr3_aa: CASSPQILERLYNEQFF
j_call: TRBJ1-1; clone_size: NA; d_call: NA; v_call: TRBV4-1; cdr3_nt: TGCGCCAGCAGCCAAATGGGCGACAACAGGGTCACTGAAGCTTTCTTT; cdr3_aa: CASSQMGDNRVTEAFF
j_call: TRBJ2-2; clone_size: NA; d_call: NA; v_call: TRBV6-2/TRBV6-3; cdr3_nt: TGTGCCACCTCGACCGCGAACACCGGGGAGCTGTTTTTT; cdr3_aa: CATSTANTGELFF
j_call: TRBJ1-5; clone_size: NA; d_call: NA; v_call: TRBV3-1; cdr3_nt: TGTGCCAGCAGCCAGGGGTCACAGTATAGCAATCAGCCCCAGCATTTT; cdr3_aa: CASSQGSQYSNQPQHF
j_call: TRBJ1-1; clone_size: NA; d_call: NA; v_call: TRBV20-1; cdr3_nt: TGCAGTGCTAGCCCTCTACCAGACACTGAAGCTTTCTTT; cdr3_aa: CSASPLPDTEAFF
j_call: TRBJ2-7; clone_size: NA; d_call: NA; v_call: TRBV6-2/TRBV6-3; cdr3_nt: TGTGCCAGCAGTTGGACTGGCGGCTGGGGGAACGAGCAGTACTTC; cdr3_aa: CASSWTGGWGNEQYF
j_call: TRBJ2-7; clone_size: NA; d_call: NA; v_call: TRBV21-1; cdr3_nt: TGTGCCCCCACCGGAATCGATCGGGACAGGGGTTTTAAGAAGTACGAGCAGTACTTC; cdr3_aa: CAPTGIDRDRGFKKYEQYF
j_call: TRBJ2-7; clone_size: few; d_call: NA; v_call: TRBV6-6; cdr3_nt: TGTGCCAGCAGTTACTCAACCCCTGGGGGCTACGAGCAGTACTTC; cdr3_aa: CASSYSTPGGYEQYF
j_call: TRBJ2-5; clone_size: many; d_call: TRBD2; v_call: TRBV20-1; cdr3_nt: TGCAGTGCAAAGACCCTAGCGGGAGGGCCGGGGCAAGAGACCCAGTACTTC; cdr3_aa: CSAKTLAGGPGQETQYF
j_call: TRBJ1-2; clone_size: NA; d_call: TRBD1; v_call: TRBV7-8; cdr3_nt: TGTGCCAGCAGCTCCGACAGGGGAAACGGCTACACCTTC; cdr3_aa: CASSSDRGNGYTF
j_call: TRBJ1-2; clone_size: NA; d_call: TRBD1; v_call: TRBV20-1; cdr3_nt: TGCAGTGCCACGAAACCGGGACAGGGTTCGTCGGGGGGCTACACCTTC; cdr3_aa: CSATKPGQGSSGGYTF
j_call: TRBJ2-7; clone_size: few; d_call: NA; v_call: TRBV19; cdr3_nt: TGTGCCAGTAGTATTAAGGACGAGCAGTACTTC; cdr3_aa: CASSIKDEQYF
j_call: TRBJ1-5; clone_size: NA; d_call: NA; v_call: TRBV20-1; cdr3_nt: TGCAGTGCTACGCCTCTCGTAACAGGGATACAGCCCCAGCATTTT; cdr3_aa: CSATPLVTGIQPQHF
j_call: TRBJ2-3; clone_size: NA; d_call: TRBD2; v_call: TRBV4-1; cdr3_nt: TGCGCCAGCAGCCAAGATCCGGGGGGTAGCACAGATACGCAGTATTTT; cdr3_aa: CASSQDPGGSTDTQYF
j_call: TRBJ2-3; clone_size: few; d_call: TRBD1; v_call: TRBV6-5; cdr3_nt: TGTGCCAGCAGTCGGACAGGGGGAACTACAGATACGCAGTATTTT; cdr3_aa: CASSRTGGTTDTQYF
j_call: TRBJ2-2; clone_size: NA; d_call: NA; v_call: TRBV6-2/TRBV6-3; cdr3_nt: TGTGCCAGCAGTTACCTCTTAGGCCCCGGGGAGCTGTTTTTT; cdr3_aa: CASSYLLGPGELFF
j_call: TRBJ1-2; clone_size: NA; d_call: TRBD1; v_call: TRBV6-6; cdr3_nt: TGTGCCAGCAGATGGATTCGGGACAGGGACTCATATGGCTACACCTTC; cdr3_aa: CASRWIRDRDSYGYTF
j_call: TRBJ2-3; clone_size: few; d_call: NA; v_call: TRBV29-1; cdr3_nt: TGCAGCGTTGGGGGGCAGACAGATACGCAGTATTTT; cdr3_aa: CSVGGQTDTQYF
j_call: TRBJ2-3; clone_size: NA; d_call: TRBD1; v_call: TRBV24-1; cdr3_nt: TGTGCCACCAGTGACCTCCCACAGGGGGGCACAGATACGCAGTATTTT; cdr3_aa: CATSDLPQGGTDTQYF
j_call: TRBJ1-2; clone_size: NA; d_call: NA; v_call: TRBV6-1; cdr3_nt: TGTGCCAGCAGTGAAGCGCCCGGCGGAAACTATGGCTACACCTTC; cdr3_aa: CASSEAPGGNYGYTF
j_call: TRBJ1-4; clone_size: NA; d_call: NA; v_call: TRBV28; cdr3_nt: TGTGCCAGCACGGGAGAGGTTTGGGAAAAACTGTTTTTT; cdr3_aa: CASTGEVWEKLFF
j_call: TRBJ2-2; clone_size: NA; d_call: NA; v_call: TRBV5-1; cdr3_nt: TGCGACAGCAGCCCCAGGGTTGCTACGGGGTCTAACACCGGGGAGCTGTTTTTT; cdr3_aa: CDSSPRVATGSNTGELFF
j_call: TRBJ2-7; clone_size: NA; d_call: NA; v_call: TRBV12-3/TRBV12-4; cdr3_nt: TGTGCCAACAGCTCTGGACAGTCCTACGAGCAGTACTTC; cdr3_aa: CANSSGQSYEQYF
j_call: TRBJ2-3; clone_size: NA; d_call: NA; v_call: TRBV29-1; cdr3_nt: TGCAGCGTTGAAGATCATGAGGGAACAATCACAGATACGCAGTATTTT; cdr3_aa: CSVEDHEGTITDTQYF
j_call: TRBJ2-3; clone_size: NA; d_call: TRBD1; v_call: TRBV27; cdr3_nt: TGTGCCAGCCGCGGGACAGGGCGTACGCAGTATTTT; cdr3_aa: CASRGTGRTQYF
j_call: TRBJ2-3; clone_size: NA; d_call: NA; v_call: TRBV25-1; cdr3_nt: TGTGCCAGCAGTGAATTAGGGTTCACAGATACGCAGTATTTT; cdr3_aa: CASSELGFTDTQYF
j_call: TRBJ2-1; clone_size: NA; d_call: TRBD1; v_call: TRBV29-1; cdr3_nt: TGCAGCGGTAGCGTTTCAGGACAGGCTTGGAATGAGCAGTTCTTC; cdr3_aa: CSGSVSGQAWNEQFF
j_call: TRBJ2-3; clone_size: NA; d_call: TRBD2; v_call: TRBV6-6; cdr3_nt: TGTGCCAGCAGTTATCAGGGCGGGAGGACAGATACGCAGTATTTT; cdr3_aa: CASSYQGGRTDTQYF
j_call: TRBJ2-1; clone_size: NA; d_call: TRBD2; v_call: TRBV3-1; cdr3_nt: TGTGCCAGCAGCCAAGATACGGCTAGCGGAGTTGGCTCCTACAATGAGCAGTTCTTC; cdr3_aa: CASSQDTASGVGSYNEQFF
j_call: TRBJ2-1; clone_size: NA; d_call: NA; v_call: TRBV20-1; cdr3_nt: TGCAGTGCTAATCTGCAGTACAATGAGCAGTTCTTC; cdr3_aa: CSANLQYNEQFF
j_call: TRBJ1-2; clone_size: NA; d_call: TRBD1; v_call: TRBV4-3; cdr3_nt: TGCGCCAGCAGCCAATCGATATCCGGGACAGGGGGGTTCTCGTATGGCTACACCTTC; cdr3_aa: CASSQSISGTGGFSYGYTF
j_call: TRBJ2-3; clone_size: NA; d_call: NA; v_call: TRBV18; cdr3_nt: TGTGCCAGCTCCTCGGAACGGGACTGGCAGTATTTT; cdr3_aa: CASSSERDWQYF
j_call: TRBJ2-5; clone_size: NA; d_call: NA; v_call: TRBV29-1; cdr3_nt: TGCAGCGGTGGTCGGCTTCAACGAGAGACCCAGTACTTC; cdr3_aa: CSGGRLQRETQYF